This entry lists 19 T cell receptor beta chains sequenced from one sample in a study of T cell responses to AZD1222 COVID-19 vaccine. Method: immunoSEQ multiplex PCR; TCRdb's copy keeps in-frame clones and lacks some. The data show 100,000 to 120,000 clones, about 90% seen once. This specimen consisted of peripheral blood, obtained 28 days after the second AZD1222 dose. The origin of the receptors is an adult who received the AZD1222 COVID-19 vaccine.

The J gene is TRBJ1-3, the V gene TRBV18; 9 bases match TRBD1. The germline gives CDR1 KGHSH, CDR2 LQKENI. Germline trimming cut 8 bases from V and 0 bases from J; bases unmatched to any gene: 5. The CDR3 consists of 15 residues. As DNA, the CDR3 is TGTGCCAGCCGGACAGGGGCAGACTCTGGAAACACCATATATTTT. This codes for CASRTGADSGNTIYF.

This sequence joins TRBV2 and TRBJ1-5; no clear D gene. Trimming shortened V by 7 bases and J by 7 bases, and 20 bases separated the two germline ends. Germline loops: CDR1 SNHLY, CDR2 FYNNEI. This CDR3 has 15 residues. CDR3 bases: TGTGCCAGCAATCCGGGCGAGCTGGGCTACCAGCCCCAGCATTTT. Encoded protein: CASNPGELGYQPQHF.

The rearrangement joins TRBV7-2 to TRBJ1-2, with no clear D. Germline V gene lookup returns CDR1 SGHTA and CDR2 FQGNSA. The CDR3 sequence is 12 residues long. Trimming pared 1 base from V and 5 bases from J, leaving 5 bases between. The CDR3 loop is CASSLGGYGYTF. The CDR3, as DNA: TGTGCCAGCAGCTTAGGGGGATATGGCTACACCTTC.

This clone was seen just once. The chain uses TRBV4-2 and TRBJ1-1; the match to TRBD1 covers 9 bases. The germline V gene has CDR1 LGHNA and CDR2 YNFKEQ. CDR3 length: 14 residues. With V trimmed by 3 bases and J by 7 bases, 6 bases remained unmatched. CDR3 DNA: TGTGCCAGCAGCCAGGGGACAGGGTGGAGTGAAGCTTTCTTT. Translation gives CASSQGTGWSEAFF.

The chain carries TRBV28 and TRBJ1-2; 9 bases align to TRBD1. The CDR3 has 16 amino acids. The germline gives CDR1 MDHEN, CDR2 SYDVKM. J lost 2 bases, V lost 8 bases, and 12 bases had no gene match. CDR3 sequence (DNA): TGTGCCAGCTCTTTAGCCGGGACAGGGACCAACTATGGCTACACCTTC. This sequence encodes CASSLAGTGTNYGYTF.

This clone was picked up one time. This chain connects TRBV5-1 to TRBJ2-1; 8 bases line up with TRBD2. CDR1 is SGHRS and CDR2 is YFSETQ in the germline V gene. Losses at the gene ends were 4 bases for V and 2 bases for J; bases not matched to a gene: 11. The CDR3 extends over 17 amino acids. This CDR3 is CASSPRGAGGPYNEQFF. The CDR3 DNA follows: TGCGCCAGCAGCCCTAGGGGGGCGGGAGGCCCCTACAATGAGCAGTTCTTC.

This clone was found a few times. V and J are TRBV28 and TRBJ1-1; 8 bases fit TRBD1. The junction had 7 bases not matched to a gene; V was cut back by 2 bases and J by 5 bases. Germline lookup yields CDR1 MDHEN and CDR2 SYDVKM. This CDR3 spans 15 amino acids. CDR3 protein: CASSLGQGAWTEAFF. In nucleotides, the CDR3 is TGTGCCAGCAGTTTAGGGCAGGGGGCGTGGACTGAAGCTTTCTTT.

This clone was detected only a few times. The chain is built from TRBV11-2 and TRBJ1-5, with 9 bases aligning to TRBD1. The V and J ends lost 5 bases and 5 bases, in that order; junction bases with no gene match: 1. The CDR3 contains 13 residues. CDR1 and CDR2 (germline): SGHAT, FQNNGV. CDR3 protein: CASSRQGDQPQHF. The CDR3 nucleotides read TGTGCCAGCAGCCGACAGGGGGATCAGCCCCAGCATTTT.

The rearrangement links TRBV11-3 to TRBJ1-2, with D uncertain. V was trimmed by 0 bases and J by 4 bases, leaving 15 bases between them. The length of the CDR3 is 16 residues. Germline V gene sequence: CDR1 SGHNT, CDR2 YENEEA. The CDR3 sequence: CASSLEGRKGGYGYTF. CDR3 DNA sequence: TGTGCCAGCAGCTTAGAGGGGAGAAAGGGAGGCTATGGCTACACCTTC.

This clone has more than one count but fewer than ten. The chain carries TRBV4-2 and TRBJ1-6; 9 bases agree with TRBD1. The ends lost 2 bases at V and 8 bases at J; junction bases unmatched: 4. In germline, CDR1 is LGHNA, CDR2 YNFKEQ. The CDR3 runs 15 residues. DNA of the CDR3: TGTGCCAGCAGCCAACCGGGACAGGGTTATTCACCCCTCCACTTT. Protein sequence: CASSQPGQGYSPLHF.

The chain joins TRBV10-3 to TRBJ1-1; D uncertain. CDR3 length equals 12 residues. The V end was cut by 8 bases, the J end by 3 bases, with 10 bases between. Germline-derived CDR1 and CDR2 are ENHRY and SYGVKD. The DNA of the CDR3 is TGTGCCATCGCCACGAGGTACACTGAAGCTTTCTTT. It codes for CAIATRYTEAFF.

The chain joins TRBV5-1 to TRBJ1-1, with 8 nucleotides matching TRBD1. With 4 bases clipped from V and 3 bases from J, the junction kept 8 bases outside the gene matches. Germline V gene lookup returns CDR1 SGHRS and CDR2 YFSETQ. The length of the CDR3 is 15 residues. The CDR3 loop reads CASSLTGVIDTEAFF. The CDR3 coding sequence is TGCGCCAGCAGCCTGACAGGGGTTATAGACACTGAAGCTTTCTTT.

CDR3: CASSFGMSSYEQYF. Written as DNA, the CDR3 is TGTGCCAGCAGTTTTGGTATGTCCTCCTACGAGCAGTACTTC. J is TRBJ2-7 and V is TRBV27, with no clear D. Germline V gene lookup returns CDR1 MNHEY and CDR2 SMNVEV (reference sequence). This CDR3 region has 14 residues. V lost 3 bases and J 0 bases, leaving 9 bases between the germline ends.

This chain's CDR3 is CASSLQGNTGYTF. CDR3 nucleotide sequence: TGCGCCAGCAGCTTACAGGGAAATACTGGCTACACCTTC. The chain recombines TRBV5-1 with TRBJ1-2, with D possibly being TRBD1 (6 bases). This CDR3 region has 13 residues. The germline gives CDR1 SGHRS, CDR2 YFSETQ. Trimming pared 2 bases from V and 7 bases from J, leaving 12 bases between.

V is TRBV12-5 and J is TRBJ2-1, with D tentatively TRBD1 (6 bases). The germline gives CDR1 LGHNT, CDR2 FRNRAP. Trimming removed 4 bases from V and 4 bases from J, with 8 bases in between. This CDR3 region has 13 residues. The CDR3 sequence is CASGSQGYNEQFF. CDR3 in DNA: TGTGCTAGTGGTTCACAGGGATACAATGAGCAGTTCTTC.

A single count supports this clone. The rearrangement links TRBV19 to TRBJ1-2, with D uncertain. CDR3 size: 13 residues. The germline V and J ends were trimmed by 6 bases and 5 bases, with 13 bases remaining between them. CDR1 and CDR2 from the germline V gene are LNHDA and SQIVND (reference sequence). The CDR3 coding sequence is TGTGCCAGTAGGAGGGCGCCCATGTATGGCTACACCTTC. Protein: CASRRAPMYGYTF.

The chain couples TRBV29-1 to TRBJ1-4; no firm D call. Germline V gene lookup returns CDR1 SQVTM and CDR2 ANQGSEA. CDR3 length: 14 amino acids. Trimming left V 7 bases short and J 2 bases short, with 14 bases between. CDR3 DNA: TGCAGCGCCCGAAGACGATCTACTAATGAAAAACTGTTTTTT. Protein sequence: CSARRRSTNEKLFF.

The chain uses TRBV19 and TRBJ1-3; no reliable D call. Looked up from germline, CDR1 is LNHDA and CDR2 is SQIVND (reference sequence). Trimming left V 3 bases short and J 4 bases short, with 13 bases between. CDR3 length equals 15 residues. This CDR3 is CASSIMGNLGNTIYF. As DNA, the CDR3 is TGTGCCAGTAGTATCATGGGGAATCTGGGAAACACCATATATTTT.

This chain uses TRBV10-3 with TRBJ2-1; 10 bases are a match to TRBD2. The CDR3 has 15 residues. Germline trimming cut 0 bases from V and 6 bases from J; bases unmatched to any gene: 2. Per the germline V gene, CDR1 is ENHRY and CDR2 is SYGVKD. CDR3 nucleotide sequence: TGTGCCATCAGTGAGTCTTCTAGCGGGAGCAATGAGCAGTTCTTC. Protein sequence: CAISESSSGSNEQFF.